This entry is about one TCR beta chain. Its matching antigen is unknown. The data are from a study of T cell repertoires in cytomegalovirus infection. Study summary: Public TCR beta signatures were indicative of both CMV infection and a matching HLA type. Findings and limits, study-wide: Totalled public TCR beta family frequency picked out people who carried CMV plus the relevant HLA. It was HLA-C-restricted CMV-specific TCR beta clonotypes that dominated the response ex vivo.

One entry per CDR3 protein results from TCRdb running MiXCR on the reads. The table lists about 500,000 distinct CDR3 sequences, 25% to 35% of them singletons, with 15% to 20% in the top ten. Trimming took off 1 base at V and 5 bases at J, with 11 bases between the two ends. Germline loops: CDR1 SEHNR, CDR2 FQNEAQ (reference sequence). The CDR3 runs 14 residues. The source of this sequence is a human donor in good health (CMV status not recorded). Some clones in this sample may be carry-over from other donors' samples. This sample comprised cultured PBMCs, obtained from culture after CMV antigen stimulation. The rearrangement joins TRBV7-9 to TRBJ2-5; D remains unclear. CDR3 nucleotides: TGTGCCAGCAGCTTAGTAGCTAGTTCGGAGACCCAGTACTTC. Its translation is CASSLVASSETQYF.